Below, 18 T cell receptor beta chains from the same sample are listed, as sequenced in a study of CD8+ T cells in alopecia areata. RNA was extracted and reverse transcribed into cDNA as the sequencing template. The table came from immunoSEQ multiplex PCR; TCRdb's copy has only in-frame clones and leaves some out. Of 200,000 or so clones listed, around 50% are singletons. Sequencing was carried out using CD8+ T cells sorted from blood. All receptors come from a human donor in good health.

This chain links TRBV5-1 with TRBJ2-5, with D possibly being TRBD2 (5 bases). V was shortened by 1 base and J by 2 bases, with 9 bases between the two germline ends. Germline values: CDR1 SGHRS, CDR2 YFSETQ. The CDR3 runs to 14 residues. The chain's CDR3 is CASSLYGNQETQYF. CDR3 nucleotides: TGCGCCAGCAGCTTGTACGGGAATCAAGAGACCCAGTACTTC.

This clone was counted between two and nine times. CDR3 sequence: CSPLSIYNEQFF. CDR3 DNA sequence: TGCAGCCCACTTTCTATATACAATGAGCAGTTCTTC. V gene TRBV29-1 combines with J gene TRBJ2-1, with D unclear. The V end was cut by 8 bases, the J end by 4 bases, with 12 bases between. This CDR3 comprises 12 residues. Germline CDR1 reads SQVTM; CDR2 reads ANQGSEA.

The rearrangement joins TRBV6-1 to TRBJ2-6, with D unresolved. CDR1 is MNHNS, CDR2 SASEGT, per germline. V was shortened by 3 bases and J by 5 bases, with 8 bases between the two germline ends. The CDR3 is made up of 14 amino acids. CDR3 coding DNA: TGTGCCAGCAGTGACCCCGAGTGGGCCAACGTCCTGACTTTC. Amino acid sequence: CASSDPEWANVLTF.

There are a few counts of this clone. The chain combines TRBV7-9 with TRBJ2-1, with 10 positions matching TRBD1. The germline V gene has CDR1 SEHNR and CDR2 FQNEAQ (reference sequence). The CDR3 sequence is 15 residues long. Trimming at V came to 4 bases and at J to 8 bases, leaving 8 bases not matched to a gene. CDR3 DNA: TGTGCCAGCAGCTATAGGGGACAGGGGACCCATGAGCAGTTCTTC. Encoded protein: CASSYRGQGTHEQFF.

The V call is TRBV5-6, the J call TRBJ2-5; D gene ambiguous. With 0 bases removed from V and 5 bases from J, the gap between germline ends came to 11 bases. Germline V lookup: CDR1 SGHDT, CDR2 YYEEEE. The CDR3 spans 14 residues. Written as DNA, the CDR3 is TGTGCCAGCAGCTTGGGGAAGCAAGGGGAGACCCAGTACTTC. Its protein product is CASSLGKQGETQYF. The full variable domain, rest sourced from reference TRBV5-6 and TRBJ2-5, is DAGVTQSPTHLIKTRGQQVTLRCSPKSGHDTVSWYQQALGQGPQFIFQYYEEEERQRGNFPDRFSGHQFPNYSSELNVNALLLGDSALYLCASSLGKQGETQYFGPGTRLLVL.

The rearrangement joins TRBV23-1 to TRBJ1-1; the D is unclear. Being an ORF, TRBV23-1 has a function that is uncertain. The CDR3 has 15 residues. V lost 6 bases, J lost 0 bases, and 14 bases lay in between. CDR3 nucleotides: TGCGCCAGCAGCCTCTTGTTGAGCATGAACACTGAAGCTTTCTTT. Amino acid sequence: CASSLLLSMNTEAFF.

The J gene is TRBJ2-5, the V gene TRBV7-9; D possibly corresponds to TRBD2 (6 bases). Trimming cost V 1 base and J 2 bases, with 17 bases left between them. Per germline, CDR1 SEHNR and CDR2 FQNEAQ (reference sequence). The CDR3 length is 17 residues. This CDR3 reads CASSLDKADYGQETQYF. As DNA, the CDR3 is TGTGCCAGCAGCTTAGATAAGGCGGACTATGGGCAAGAGACCCAGTACTTC.

Worth noting for this clone: The sample contains more than one DNA sequence encoding this CDR3. This chain joins TRBV7-9 and TRBJ1-2; D gene unclear. The CDR3 extends over 10 amino acids. Deletions cut 1 base from V and 8 bases from J, with 2 bases between. The germline CDR1 and CDR2 sequences are SEHNR and FQNEAQ (reference sequence). In DNA form, the CDR3 reads TGTGCCAGCAGCTTAGGAGGCTACACCTTC. It translates to CASSLGGYTF.

The chain recombines TRBV29-1 with TRBJ1-1; no definite D call. Trimming took 7 bases from V and 3 from J, leaving 18 bases between them. The CDR3 is 14 amino acids. Germline values: CDR1 SQVTM, CDR2 ANQGSEA. The CDR3 nucleotides read TGCAGCGACTTAAGGGTAGGGCTTTACACTGAAGCTTTCTTT. Protein sequence: CSDLRVGLYTEAFF.

This chain joins TRBV27 and TRBJ2-1; 11 bases align to TRBD2. The germline V gene encodes CDR1 MNHEY and CDR2 SMNVEV (reference sequence). This CDR3 region has 14 residues. V shed 3 bases, J shed 8 bases, and the junction held 3 bases outside the gene matches. The DNA of the CDR3 is TGTGCCAGCAGTTTTAGCGGGGGGGCTGATGAGCAGTTCTTC. It encodes CASSFSGGADEQFF.

The chain recombines TRBV10-3 with TRBJ1-2; TRBD1 matches at 9 bases. CDR1 is ENHRY and CDR2 is SYGVKD in the germline V gene. V was clipped by 3 bases and J by 7 bases; unmatched bases: 6. This CDR3 region has 14 residues. The CDR3 protein is CAISDHGTGLGYTF. CDR3 DNA: TGTGCCATCAGTGACCATGGGACAGGGCTTGGCTACACCTTC.

This rearrangement joins TRBV19 to TRBJ2-1, with D possibly TRBD1 on 5 matching bases. Trimming pared 5 bases from V and 7 bases from J, leaving 12 bases between. The CDR3 is 13 residues long. The germline CDR1 and CDR2 sequences are LNHDA and SQIVND (reference sequence). CDR3 nucleotides: TGTGCCAGTAGTGACCCTCAGGGTAATGAGCAGTTCTTC. It yields the protein CASSDPQGNEQFF.

The chain links TRBV6-5 to TRBJ2-5, with D tentatively TRBD1 or TRBD2 (5 bases each). The germline V gene encodes CDR1 MNHEY and CDR2 SVGAGI. The CDR3 consists of 15 residues. Trimming took off 4 bases at V and 1 base at J, with 13 bases between the two ends. The CDR3 protein is CASSFLGTPQETQYF. The CDR3 DNA sequence: TGTGCCAGCAGTTTCCTCGGGACGCCCCAAGAGACCCAGTACTTC.

This chain uses TRBV7-9 with TRBJ2-7; D possibly corresponds to TRBD2 (5 bases). Trimming removed 5 bases at V and 0 bases at J, with 11 bases between. The CDR3 loop spans 14 amino acids. Germline CDR1 and CDR2: SEHNR and FQNEAQ (reference sequence). CDR3 sequence: CASSPPGNSYEQYF. Here the CDR3 DNA reads TGTGCCAGCAGCCCCCCCGGGAACTCCTACGAGCAGTACTTC.

The chain recombines TRBV29-1 with TRBJ1-2, with D tentatively TRBD1 (5 bases). The CDR3 has 12 amino acids. V was clipped by 2 bases and J by 3 bases, with 7 bases between them. In germline, CDR1 is SQVTM, CDR2 ANQGSEA. The CDR3, as DNA: TGCAGCGTTGAATTAGGGGACTATGGCTACACCTTC. Translated, it gives CSVELGDYGYTF.

The chain carries TRBV30 and TRBJ2-2; D might be TRBD1 (5 bases). This CDR3 is built from 13 residues. Germline loops: CDR1 GTSNPN, CDR2 SVGIG (reference sequence). The V end lost 8 bases, the J end lost 1 base, and 11 bases lay between the germline ends. This chain's CDR3 is CAGRQLNTGELFF. CDR3 nucleotides: TGTGCCGGACGACAGTTGAACACCGGGGAGCTGTTTTTT.

The V gene is TRBV13, the J gene TRBJ2-5; maybe TRBD1 (5 bases). The CDR3 is 15 amino acids. V lost 5 bases and J 0 bases, leaving 13 bases between the germline ends. Germline V lookup: CDR1 PRHDT, CDR2 FYEKMQ (reference sequence). CDR3 DNA sequence: TGTGCCAGCAGCCACAGACAGCCGTACCAAGAGACCCAGTACTTC. Translating it yields CASSHRQPYQETQYF. Drawing the rest from reference TRBV13 and TRBJ2-5, the complete variable domain is AAGVIQSPRHLIKEKRETATLKCYPIPRHDTVYWYQQGPGQDPQFLISFYEKMQSDKGSIPDRFSAQQFSDYHSELNMSSLELGDSALYFCASSHRQPYQETQYFGPGTRLLVL.

CDR3 bases: TGTGCCAGTAGTACACGCCGAAGGACACTGAGATTGTCCCAGCATTTT. Encoded protein: CASSTRRRTLRLSQHF. The chain joins TRBV19 to TRBJ1-5, with a tentative D call TRBD1 (5 bases). Germline loops: CDR1 LNHDA, CDR2 SQIVND (reference sequence). The CDR3 runs 16 residues. V was trimmed by 4 bases and J by 11 bases, leaving 24 bases between them. The full variable domain, with the rest looked up from reference TRBV19 and TRBJ1-5, is DGGITQSPKYLFRKEGQNVTLSCEQNLNHDAMYWYRQDPGQGLRLIYYSQIVNDFQKGDIAEGYSVSREKKESFPLTVTSAQKNPTAFYLCASSTRRRTLRLSQHFGDGTRLSIL.